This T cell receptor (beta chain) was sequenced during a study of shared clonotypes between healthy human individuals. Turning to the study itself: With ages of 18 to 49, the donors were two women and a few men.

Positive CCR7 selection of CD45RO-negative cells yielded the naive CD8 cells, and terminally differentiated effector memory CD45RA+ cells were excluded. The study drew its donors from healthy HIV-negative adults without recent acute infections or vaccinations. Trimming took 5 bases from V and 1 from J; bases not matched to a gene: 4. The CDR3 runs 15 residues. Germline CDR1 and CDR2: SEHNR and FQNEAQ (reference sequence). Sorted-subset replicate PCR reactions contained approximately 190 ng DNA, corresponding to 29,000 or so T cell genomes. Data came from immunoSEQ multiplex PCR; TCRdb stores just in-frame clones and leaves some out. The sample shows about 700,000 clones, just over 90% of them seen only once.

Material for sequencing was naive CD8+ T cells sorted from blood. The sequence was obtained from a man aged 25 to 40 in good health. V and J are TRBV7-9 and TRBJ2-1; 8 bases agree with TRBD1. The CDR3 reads CASSAQGASYNEQFF. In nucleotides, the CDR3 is TGTGCCAGCAGCGCTCAGGGGGCATCCTACAATGAGCAGTTCTTC. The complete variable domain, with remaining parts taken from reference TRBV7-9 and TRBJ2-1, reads DTGVSQNPRHKITKRGQNVTFRCDPISEHNRLYWYRQTLGQGPEFLTYFQNEAQLEKSRLLSDRFSAERPKGSFSTLEIQRTEQGDSAMYLCASSAQGASYNEQFFGPGTRLTVL.